These T cell receptor beta chains were read from a single sample in a study of vaccination and CD4 T cells after COVID-19. TCRdb used MiXCR to reprocess the PCR reads, holding one entry per CDR3 protein. The top ten hold approximately 13% of the sample, which has some 16,000 distinct CDR3 sequences, roughly half seen once. These receptors' antigens are unknown. What was sequenced was CD4+ T cells from blood, cultured in vitro. All receptors come from a human donor who had recovered from COVID-19. Both conserved end residues are part of each CDR3. D genes are given only for firm matches. Clone size is not always given. Where it is, it says once, few, many or a class for expanded clones.

CDR3 DNA,CDR3 protein,clone size,D gene,V gene,J gene
TGTGCCACCAGCAGGCCCTATCAGGAACGGGTAGCCAAAAACATTCAGTACTTC,CATSRPYQERVAKNIQYF,.,.,TRBV15,TRBJ2-4
TGCAGTGCTAGAGATCCGGGAGGGCCCGGGGAGACCCAGTACTTC,CSARDPGGPGETQYF,.,TRBD2,TRBV20-1,TRBJ2-5
TGCAGTGCTAGGGGGATTAGCAATCAGCCCCAGCATTTT,CSARGISNQPQHF,.,.,TRBV20-1,TRBJ1-5
TGTGCCAGCGCGTATTTGGGGGCGAAGACTGAAGCTTTCTTT,CASAYLGAKTEAFF,.,.,TRBV6-1,TRBJ1-1
TGTGCCATCAGGACTAGCTCTGGGGCCAACGTCCTGACTTTC,CAIRTSSGANVLTF,.,.,TRBV10-3,TRBJ2-6
TGCGCCAGCAGCCAAATGCGGGGGGGCGAGCAGCCCCAGCATTTT,CASSQMRGGEQPQHF,.,.,TRBV4-3,TRBJ1-5
TGTGCCTGGGAGGGGGACAGGGCTGAAAAACTGTTTTTT,CAWEGDRAEKLFF,.,TRBD1,TRBV30,TRBJ1-4
TGTGCCAGCAGTTCCCTAAGCACAGATACGCAGTATTTT,CASSSLSTDTQYF,.,.,TRBV6-5,TRBJ2-3
TGTGCCACCTCTGGGACTAGCACCGGGGAGCTGTTTTTT,CATSGTSTGELFF,few,TRBD2,TRBV10-3,TRBJ2-2
TGTGCCAGCAGTTTCACAGGGGGCTACACCTTC,CASSFTGGYTF,.,.,TRBV28,TRBJ1-2
TGTGCCAGCAGCTTAGCCAGGGGGCGGACTGAAGCTTTCTTT,CASSLARGRTEAFF,few,TRBD1,TRBV7-8,TRBJ1-1
TGTGCCAGCAATCCCGCAGACGGGAACTCCTACGAGCAGTACTTC,CASNPADGNSYEQYF,few,.,TRBV7-9,TRBJ2-7
TGTGCCATCGGGAGGATTCAAGAGACCCAGTACTTC,CAIGRIQETQYF,.,TRBD2,TRBV6-1,TRBJ2-5
TGCAGTGCTCCCTCGGACAGGGGGTCCACAGATACGCAGTATTTT,CSAPSDRGSTDTQYF,few,TRBD1,TRBV20-1,TRBJ2-3
TGCAGTGCTTGGAAAAGGGACGGGGAGCTGTTTTTT,CSAWKRDGELFF,.,.,TRBV20-1,TRBJ2-2
TGTGCCAGCACTAAGACTAGCGGGTCTGTGGGTGAGCAGTTCTTC,CASTKTSGSVGEQFF,.,TRBD2,TRBV11-3,TRBJ2-1
TGTGCCAGCAGTTACTCGGTTGTGGATACGCAGTATTTT,CASSYSVVDTQYF,few,.,TRBV6-2/TRBV6-3,TRBJ2-3
TGCAGTGCTGCCTCTTGGACAGGGGAGAATCAGCCCCAGCATTTT,CSAASWTGENQPQHF,.,TRBD1,TRBV20-1,TRBJ1-5
TGCAGTGCCCAGGGGTGGGGGGCGGATGAAAAACTGTTTTTT,CSAQGWGADEKLFF,.,.,TRBV20-1,TRBJ1-4
TGTGCCAGCAGTTTGGGGTTTGTCACTGAAGCTTTCTTT,CASSLGFVTEAFF,.,.,TRBV27,TRBJ1-1
TGTGCCAGCAGAGGGAACGACCCCACCTATGGCTACACCTTC,CASRGNDPTYGYTF,.,.,TRBV2,TRBJ1-2
TGTGCCAGCAGTCGCCGTCAACTGGCGGGAGTAGTTCCCGGGGAGCTGTTTTTT,CASSRRQLAGVVPGELFF,few,TRBD2,TRBV6-2/TRBV6-3,TRBJ2-2